This T cell receptor (beta chain) was found in a study of monozygotic twins with inflammatory bowel disease. Study conclusions and caveats: Discordant twins showed the same repertoire similarity as concordant twins, possibly from limited power. Fewer clonotypes were shared with others by IBD patients than by healthy twins, especially with disease activity. IBD patients carried less diverse TCRbeta repertoires (inverse Simpson) than healthy co-twins.

This CDR3 comprises 15 residues. CDR1 and CDR2 (germline): DFQATT, SNEGSKA (reference sequence). On this clonotype: Its target is not known.

Nested amplification of TCRalpha and TCRbeta cDNA involved two PCRs of around 15 and 9 cycles. TCRdb re-called the 5' RACE reads; one entry per CDR3 protein, DNA not given. The table for this sample gives about 210,000 distinct CDR3 sequences. The sequence was collected from a human donor with ulcerative colitis or Crohn's disease, or a healthy co-twin of an affected twin (not recorded which). The chain employs TRBV20-1 and TRBJ2-3; TCRdb designates TRBD1, a call that cannot be tested without DNA. Sequencing was done on a sample of blood. The CDR3 protein is CSARGEGGVGDTQYF.